The rows below give T cell receptor beta chains drawn from one sample of a study of a mutant IDH1 vaccine in newly diagnosed glioma. Method: immunoSEQ multiplex PCR; TCRdb's copy keeps in-frame clones and lacks some. The data hold about 26,000 clones, with 65% to 80% observed a single time. The antigens these receptors bind are not known. The starting material was PBMCs, obtained from a glioma patient whose treatment included an IDH1 peptide vaccine. The source of these receptors is a man aged 35-49 years with glioma. Some clones in this sample may be carry-over from other donors' samples. Each CDR3 is given without its conserved first and last residue.

v_gene,CDR3aa
TRBV5-1,ASSTGWMNTEAF
TRBV5-6,ASSPAVAGVTY
TRBV18,ASSHQGATSTDTQY
TRBV4-2,ASSQVDRGYGYT
TRBV7-9,ASSLVRPADGYT
TRBV11-3,ASSLGLADTQY
TRBV15,ATSPRQGPYEQY
TRBV5-1,ASSLGTGAGGYT
TRBV5-1,ASSLSQVLNTGELF
TRBV7-9,ASSYPGQTYNSPLH